This T cell receptor (beta chain) was profiled in a study of blood T cell repertoires in COVID-19. Study-level background: Acute and convalescent COVID-19 samples came from the United States, Italy and Spain.

Generated by immunoSEQ multiplex PCR, the TCRdb table keeps only in-frame clones and is missing some. Found here are around 190,000 clones, 81% of them singletons; the top ten hold about 9.3%. The CDR3 runs 13 residues. Germline CDR1 LNHNV, CDR2 YYDKDF (reference sequence). V was trimmed by 0 bases and J by 4 bases, leaving 6 bases between them. Notes on this clone: This sample also contains other DNA sequences that code for the same CDR3.

Cohort assignment relied on participant-reported clinical history. The origin of this receptor is a man aged 40-55 years who had recovered from COVID-19. J is TRBJ1-1 and V is TRBV15; D ambiguous. Sequencing used PBMCs or T cells enriched from blood (not recorded which). The CDR3 DNA is TGTGCCACCAGCAGAGATGGGCTCACTGAAGCTTTCTTT. This translates into CATSRDGLTEAFF. The full variable domain, its missing parts supplied by reference TRBV15 and TRBJ1-1, is DAMVIQNPRYQVTQFGKPVTLSCSQTLNHNVMYWYQQKSSQAPKLLFHYYDKDFNNEADTPDNFQSRRPNTSFCFLDIRSPGLGDTAMYLCATSRDGLTEAFFGQGTRLTVV.